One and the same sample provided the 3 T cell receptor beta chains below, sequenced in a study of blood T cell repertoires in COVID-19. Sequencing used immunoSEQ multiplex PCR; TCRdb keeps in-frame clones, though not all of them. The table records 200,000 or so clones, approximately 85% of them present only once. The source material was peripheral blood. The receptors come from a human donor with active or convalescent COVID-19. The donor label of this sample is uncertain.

CDR3 nucleotide sequence: TGTGCCACCAGTTCACCTGGATACGGGGGGGATACGCAGTATTTT. Its protein product is CATSSPGYGGDTQYF. This chain joins TRBV24-1 and TRBJ2-3; 7 bases line up with TRBD2. Germline V gives CDR1 KGHDR, CDR2 SFDVKD. CDR3 length equals 15 residues. Losses at the gene ends were 6 bases for V and 6 bases for J; bases not matched to a gene: 11.

CDR3 DNA sequence: TGTGCCAGCAAGACCAAGAGCGCGGACTTCTACGAGCAGTACTTC. This sequence encodes CASKTKSADFYEQYF. The V gene is TRBV2, the J gene TRBJ2-7, with D possibly TRBD2 on 5 matching bases. The CDR3 sequence is 15 residues long. Germline values: CDR1 SNHLY, CDR2 FYNNEI. The germline V and J ends were trimmed by 7 bases and 3 bases, with 19 bases remaining between them.

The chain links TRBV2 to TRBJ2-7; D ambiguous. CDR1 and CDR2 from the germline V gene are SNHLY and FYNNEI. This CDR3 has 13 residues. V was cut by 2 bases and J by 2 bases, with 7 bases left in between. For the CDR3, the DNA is TGTGCCAGCAGTGAACGAGGAGCCTACGAGCAGTACTTC. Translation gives CASSERGAYEQYF.